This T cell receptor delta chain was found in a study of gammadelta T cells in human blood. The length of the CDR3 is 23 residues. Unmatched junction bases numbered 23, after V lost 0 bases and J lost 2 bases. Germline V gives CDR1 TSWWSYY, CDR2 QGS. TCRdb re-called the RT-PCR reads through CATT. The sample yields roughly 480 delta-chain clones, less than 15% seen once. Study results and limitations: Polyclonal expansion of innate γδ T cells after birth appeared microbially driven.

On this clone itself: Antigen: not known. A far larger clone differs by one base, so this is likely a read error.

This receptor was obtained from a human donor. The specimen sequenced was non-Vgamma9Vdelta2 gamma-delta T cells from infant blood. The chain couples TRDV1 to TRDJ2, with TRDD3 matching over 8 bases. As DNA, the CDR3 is TGTGCTCTTGGGGAACTAACACGTACCCCCTACTGGGGGTTACTTTCATTGACAGCACAACTCTTCTTT. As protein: CALGELTRTPYWGLLSLTAQLFF.